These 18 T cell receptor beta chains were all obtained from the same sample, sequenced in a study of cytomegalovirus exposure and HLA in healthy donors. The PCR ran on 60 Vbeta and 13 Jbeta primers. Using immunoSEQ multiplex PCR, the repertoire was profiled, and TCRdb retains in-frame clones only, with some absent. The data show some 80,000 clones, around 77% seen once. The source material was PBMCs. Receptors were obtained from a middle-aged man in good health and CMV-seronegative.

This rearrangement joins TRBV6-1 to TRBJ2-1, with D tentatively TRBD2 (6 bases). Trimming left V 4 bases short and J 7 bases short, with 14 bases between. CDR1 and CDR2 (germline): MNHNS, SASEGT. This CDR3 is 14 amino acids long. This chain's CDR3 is CASSARGLANEQFF. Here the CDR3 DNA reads TGTGCCAGCAGTGCGCGGGGACTCGCAAATGAGCAGTTCTTC.

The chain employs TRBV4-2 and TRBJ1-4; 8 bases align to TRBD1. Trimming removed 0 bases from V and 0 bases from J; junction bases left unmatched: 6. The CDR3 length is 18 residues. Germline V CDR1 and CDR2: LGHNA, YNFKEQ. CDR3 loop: CASSQDMTGVTTNEKLFF. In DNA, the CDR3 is TGTGCCAGCAGCCAAGACATGACAGGGGTCACAACTAATGAAAAACTGTTTTTT.

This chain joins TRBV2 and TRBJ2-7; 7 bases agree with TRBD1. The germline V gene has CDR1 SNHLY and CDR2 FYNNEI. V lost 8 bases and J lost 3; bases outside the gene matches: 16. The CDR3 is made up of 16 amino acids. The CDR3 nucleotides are TGTGCCAGCGTAGAAGGGGGCTTAGCTAGTAGCTACGAGCAGTACTTC. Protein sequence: CASVEGGLASSYEQYF.

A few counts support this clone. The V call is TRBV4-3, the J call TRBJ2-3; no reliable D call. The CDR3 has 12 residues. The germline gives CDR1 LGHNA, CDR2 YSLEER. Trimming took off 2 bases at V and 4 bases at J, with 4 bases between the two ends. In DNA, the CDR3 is TGCGCCAGCAGCCAACGGGCAGATACGCAGTATTTT. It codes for CASSQRADTQYF.

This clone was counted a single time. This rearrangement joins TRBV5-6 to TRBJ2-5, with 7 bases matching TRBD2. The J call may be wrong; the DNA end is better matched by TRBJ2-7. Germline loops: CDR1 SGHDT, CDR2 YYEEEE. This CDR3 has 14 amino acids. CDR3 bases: TGTGCCAGCAGCTTTCCTTCGGGAGGCATCGAGCAGTACTTC. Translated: CASSFPSGGIEQYF.

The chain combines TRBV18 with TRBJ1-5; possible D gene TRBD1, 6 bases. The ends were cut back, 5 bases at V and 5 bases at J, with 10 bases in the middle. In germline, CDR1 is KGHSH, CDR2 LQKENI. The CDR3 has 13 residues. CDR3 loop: CASSEGDDQPQHF. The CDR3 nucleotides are TGTGCCAGCTCAGAGGGGGATGATCAGCCCCAGCATTTT.

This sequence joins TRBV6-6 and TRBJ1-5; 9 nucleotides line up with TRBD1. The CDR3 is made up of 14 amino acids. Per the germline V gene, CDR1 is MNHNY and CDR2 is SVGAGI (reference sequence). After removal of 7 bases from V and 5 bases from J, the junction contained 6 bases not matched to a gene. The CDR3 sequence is CASNQQGAYQPQHF. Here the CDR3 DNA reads TGTGCCAGCAACCAACAGGGGGCTTATCAGCCCCAGCATTTT.

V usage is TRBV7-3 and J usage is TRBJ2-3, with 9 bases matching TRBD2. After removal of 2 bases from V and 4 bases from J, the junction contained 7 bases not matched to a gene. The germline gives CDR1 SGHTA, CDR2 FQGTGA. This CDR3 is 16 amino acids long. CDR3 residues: CASSLWPSGDPDTQYF. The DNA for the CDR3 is TGTGCCAGCAGCTTATGGCCTAGCGGGGACCCAGATACGCAGTATTTT.

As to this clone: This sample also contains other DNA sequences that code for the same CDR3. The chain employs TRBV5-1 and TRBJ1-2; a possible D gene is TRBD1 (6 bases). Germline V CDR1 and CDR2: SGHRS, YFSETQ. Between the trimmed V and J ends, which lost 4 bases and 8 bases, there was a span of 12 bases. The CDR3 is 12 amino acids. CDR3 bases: TGCGCCAGCAGCCTGGACAGACGCGGCTACACCTTC. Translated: CASSLDRRGYTF.

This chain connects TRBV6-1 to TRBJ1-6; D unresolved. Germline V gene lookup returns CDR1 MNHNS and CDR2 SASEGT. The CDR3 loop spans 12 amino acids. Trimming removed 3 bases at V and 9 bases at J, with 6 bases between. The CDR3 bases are TGTGCCAGCAGTGAGGGCCGTTCACCCCTCCACTTT. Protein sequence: CASSEGRSPLHF.

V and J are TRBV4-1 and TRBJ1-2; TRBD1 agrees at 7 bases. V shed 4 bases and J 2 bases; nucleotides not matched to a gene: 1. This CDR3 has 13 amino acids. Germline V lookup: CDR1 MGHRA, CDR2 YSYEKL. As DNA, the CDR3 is TGCGCCAGCAGCCCGACAGGGAACTATGGCTACACCTTC. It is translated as CASSPTGNYGYTF.

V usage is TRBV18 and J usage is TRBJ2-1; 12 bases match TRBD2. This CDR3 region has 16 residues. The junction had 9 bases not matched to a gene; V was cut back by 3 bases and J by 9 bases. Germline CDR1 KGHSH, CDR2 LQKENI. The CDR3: CASSPASGGARSEQFF. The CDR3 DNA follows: TGTGCCAGCTCACCGGCTAGCGGGGGGGCCCGGTCTGAGCAGTTCTTC. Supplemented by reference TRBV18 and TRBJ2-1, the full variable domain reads NAGVMQNPRHLVRRRGQEARLRCSPMKGHSHVYWYRQLPEEGLKFMVYLQKENIIDESGMPKERFSAEFPKEGPSILRIQQVVRGDSAAYFCASSPASGGARSEQFFGPGTRLTVL.

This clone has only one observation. Here the CDR3 reads CASSQVPGSNYGYTF. The CDR3 coding sequence is TGTGCCAGCAGCCAAGTTCCAGGAAGCAACTATGGCTACACCTTC. J is TRBJ1-2 and V is TRBV4-2, with D unresolved. Germline assignment: CDR1 LGHNA and CDR2 YNFKEQ. The CDR3 sequence is 15 residues long. V was pared by 1 base and J by 2 bases, with 11 bases between.

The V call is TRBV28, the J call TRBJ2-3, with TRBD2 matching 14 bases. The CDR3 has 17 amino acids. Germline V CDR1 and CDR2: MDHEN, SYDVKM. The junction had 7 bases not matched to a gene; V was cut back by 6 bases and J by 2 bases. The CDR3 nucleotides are TGTGCCAGCAGCCCCGGGACTAGCGGGGGCATCACAGATACGCAGTATTTT. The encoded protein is CASSPGTSGGITDTQYF.

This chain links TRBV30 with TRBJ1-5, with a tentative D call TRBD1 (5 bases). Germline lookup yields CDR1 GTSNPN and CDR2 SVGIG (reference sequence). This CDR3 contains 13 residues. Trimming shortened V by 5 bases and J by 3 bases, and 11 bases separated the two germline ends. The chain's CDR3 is CAWGRQFNQPQHF. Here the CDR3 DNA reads TGTGCCTGGGGGCGACAGTTCAATCAGCCCCAGCATTTT.

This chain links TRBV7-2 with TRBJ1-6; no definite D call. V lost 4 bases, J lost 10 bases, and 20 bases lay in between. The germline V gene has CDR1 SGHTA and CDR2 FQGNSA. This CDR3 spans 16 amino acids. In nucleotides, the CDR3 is TGTGCCAGCAGCTCCAGACCCCGGATCGGAGGGTCACCCCTCCACTTT. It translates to CASSSRPRIGGSPLHF.

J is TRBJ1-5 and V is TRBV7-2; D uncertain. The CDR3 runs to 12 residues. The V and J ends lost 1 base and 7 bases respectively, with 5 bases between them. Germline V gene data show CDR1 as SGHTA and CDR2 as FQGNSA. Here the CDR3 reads CASSLGGQPQHF. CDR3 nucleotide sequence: TGTGCCAGCAGCTTAGGAGGACAGCCCCAGCATTTT. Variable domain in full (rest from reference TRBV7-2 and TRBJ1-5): GAGVSQSPSNKVTEKGKDVELRCDPISGHTALYWYRQSLGQGLEFLIYFQGNSAPDKSGLPSDRFSAERTGGSVSTLTIQRTQQEDSAVYLCASSLGGQPQHFGDGTRLSIL.

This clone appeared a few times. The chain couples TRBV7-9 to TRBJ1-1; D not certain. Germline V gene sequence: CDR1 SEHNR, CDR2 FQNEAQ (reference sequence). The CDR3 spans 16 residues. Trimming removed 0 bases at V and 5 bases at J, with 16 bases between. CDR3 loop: CASSLAPEPGGTEAFF. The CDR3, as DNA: TGTGCCAGCAGCTTAGCCCCGGAGCCCGGAGGTACTGAAGCTTTCTTT.